The clone carrying this T cell receptor (beta chain) was seen at least ten times. Its target is not known. This specimen comes from a study of T cell repertoires in cytomegalovirus infection. Study details: Evidence of both CMV infection and a matching HLA type came from public TCR beta signatures. Findings and limits, study-wide: Using cumulative public TCR beta family frequency, the authors identified those who carried CMV together with the relevant HLA.

TCRdb passed the reads through MiXCR, listing each CDR3 protein once. The repertoire holds more than 150,000 distinct CDR3 sequences, with roughly 19% as singletons. The sequenced sample consisted of PBMCs. The receptor was derived from a human donor in good health (CMV status not recorded). Some clones in this sample may be carry-over from other donors' samples.

This chain's CDR3 is CASSPYGGSYNEQFF. The CDR3 nucleotides are TGTGCCAGCAGCCCCTATGGAGGTTCCTACAATGAGCAGTTCTTC. The chain links TRBV7-2 to TRBJ2-1, with D tentatively TRBD2 (5 bases). This CDR3 contains 15 residues. The germline gives CDR1 SGHTA, CDR2 FQGNSA. Trimming removed 5 bases at V and 1 base at J, with 12 bases between.